The present entry profiles one TCR beta chain with its context. This record belongs to a study of control samples from healthy donors and cancer patients. The protocol was immunoSEQ multiplex PCR, while the TCRdb copy is restricted to in-frame clones and leaves out a portion. The profile covers roughly 170,000 clones, with approximately 92% appearing a single time and 1.4% to 1.5% taken by the ten largest. Sequencing was done on a sample of blood. The clonotype comes from a man younger than 35 in good health.

CDR3 sequence (DNA): TGCGCCAGCAGCCAAGGACCCTCTAGGGGAACTAATGAAAAACTGTTTTTT. Amino acids: CASSQGPSRGTNEKLFF. The chain combines TRBV4-1 with TRBJ1-4, with a weak D call TRBD1 (5 bases). V shed 1 base and J shed 1 base, with 13 bases lying between them. Per germline, CDR1 MGHRA and CDR2 YSYEKL. CDR3 length: 17 residues.